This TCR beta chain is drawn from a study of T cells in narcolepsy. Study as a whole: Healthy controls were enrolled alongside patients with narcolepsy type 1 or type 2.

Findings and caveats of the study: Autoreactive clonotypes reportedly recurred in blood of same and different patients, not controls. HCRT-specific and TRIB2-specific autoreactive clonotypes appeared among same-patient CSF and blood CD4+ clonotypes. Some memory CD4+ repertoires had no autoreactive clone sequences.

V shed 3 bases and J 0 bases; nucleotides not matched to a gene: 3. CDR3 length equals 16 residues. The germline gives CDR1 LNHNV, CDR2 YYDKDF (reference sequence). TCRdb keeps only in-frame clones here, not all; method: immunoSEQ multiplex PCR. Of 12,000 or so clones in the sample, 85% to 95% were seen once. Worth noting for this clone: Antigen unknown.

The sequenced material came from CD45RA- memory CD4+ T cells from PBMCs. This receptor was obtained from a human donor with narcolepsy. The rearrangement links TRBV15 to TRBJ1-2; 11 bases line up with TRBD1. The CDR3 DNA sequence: TGTGCCACCAGCAGGGACAGGGGGCGGACTAACTATGGCTACACCTTC. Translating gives CATSRDRGRTNYGYTF.